Presented here are 3 T cell receptor beta chains from one specimen sequenced in a study of read filtering for tumor transcriptome and immune sequencing. This library used around 0.4 ug RNA and molecular barcoded adaptors spanning alpha/delta and beta/gamma chains. MiXCR, run by TCRdb on the reads, gives a single entry per CDR3 protein. Here the sample spans around 60,000 distinct CDR3 sequences, around 21% being singletons. Sequencing input: a population of CD138-negative cells sorted from bone marrow. These TCRs come from a donor aged 40 or older with multiple myeloma.

In its sample, this clonotype was seen many times. The chain joins TRBV7-3 to TRBJ2-2; D is unresolved. The CDR3 has 17 amino acids. The V end was cut by 5 bases, the J end by 1 base, with 17 bases between. From germline, CDR1 is SGHTA and CDR2 FQGTGA. The CDR3 nucleotides read TGTGCCAGCAGCCCCGACGTGGCGGACCTGAACACCGGGGAGCTGTTTTTT. This encodes CASSPDVADLNTGELFF.

This clonotype was detected ten times or more. The rearrangement links TRBV6-1 to TRBJ2-1; D unresolved. Germline assignment: CDR1 MNHNS and CDR2 SASEGT. V was pared by 6 bases and J by 0 bases, with 21 bases between. The CDR3 loop spans 18 amino acids. The CDR3 loop is CASSGRPLQINSYNEQFF. The CDR3 DNA reads as TGTGCCAGCAGCGGCCGGCCTCTACAGATTAACTCCTACAATGAGCAGTTCTTC.

Concerning this clonotype itself: This clone may be a read error of a much larger clone one base away. This chain links TRBV3-1 with TRBJ2-1, with D uncertain. Per the germline V gene, CDR1 is LGHDT and CDR2 is YNNKEL (reference sequence). The CDR3 loop spans 12 amino acids. Trimming pared 8 bases from V and 7 bases from J, leaving 12 bases between. In DNA, the CDR3 is TGTGCCAGCGGAACGGCGCAAAATGAGCAGTTCTTC. Translated: CASGTAQNEQFF.